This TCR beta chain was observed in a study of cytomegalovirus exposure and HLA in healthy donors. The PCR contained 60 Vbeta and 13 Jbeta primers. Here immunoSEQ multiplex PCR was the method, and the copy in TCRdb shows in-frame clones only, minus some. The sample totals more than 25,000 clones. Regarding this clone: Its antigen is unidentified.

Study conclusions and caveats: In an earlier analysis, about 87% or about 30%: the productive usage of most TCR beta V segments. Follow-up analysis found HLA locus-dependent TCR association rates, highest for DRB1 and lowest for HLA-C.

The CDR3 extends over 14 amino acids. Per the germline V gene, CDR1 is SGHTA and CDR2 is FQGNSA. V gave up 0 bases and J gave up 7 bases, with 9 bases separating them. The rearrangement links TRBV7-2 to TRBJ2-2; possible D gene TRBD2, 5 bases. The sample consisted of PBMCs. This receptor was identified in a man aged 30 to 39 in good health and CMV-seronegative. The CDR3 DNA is TGTGCCAGCAGCTTAGCGGTTACTAGCGGGGAGCTGTTTTTT. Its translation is CASSLAVTSGELFF.